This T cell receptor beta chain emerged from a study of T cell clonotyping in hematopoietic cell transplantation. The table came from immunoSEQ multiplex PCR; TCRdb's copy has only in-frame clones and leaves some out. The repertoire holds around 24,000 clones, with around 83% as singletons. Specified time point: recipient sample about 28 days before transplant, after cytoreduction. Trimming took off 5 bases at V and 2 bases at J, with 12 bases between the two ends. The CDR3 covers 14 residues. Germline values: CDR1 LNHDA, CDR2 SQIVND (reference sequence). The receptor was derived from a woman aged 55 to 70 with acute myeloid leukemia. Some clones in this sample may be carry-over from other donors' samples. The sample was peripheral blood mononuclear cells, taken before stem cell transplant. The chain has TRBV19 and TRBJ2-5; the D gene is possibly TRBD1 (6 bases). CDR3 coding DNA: TGTGCCAGTAGTCTCTACAGGGAGCAAGAGACCCAGTACTTC. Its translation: CASSLYREQETQYF.